This TCR beta chain emerged from a study of blood T cell repertoires in COVID-19. Study overall: T cells, B-cell-depleted T cells, or PBMCs provided the cDNA or gDNA that served as material.

This CDR3 is built from 14 residues. V was pared by 5 bases and J by 2 bases, with 13 bases between. Per the germline V gene, CDR1 is LNHDA and CDR2 is SQIVND (reference sequence). The assay was immunoSEQ multiplex PCR, and TCRdb's table has in-frame clones only and misses some. Among approximately 170,000 clones, roughly 80% were seen once, and the ten largest hold nearly 4.5%. The rearrangement uses TRBV19 and TRBJ2-7; possible D gene TRBD1, 6 bases. This clonotype originated in a woman in her forties or fifties who had recovered from COVID-19. Sequencing was carried out using PBMCs or T cells enriched from blood (not recorded which). CDR3 region: CASSDRTDTYEQYV. The CDR3 region has the DNA TGTGCCAGTAGTGATAGGACAGATACCTACGAGCAGTACGTC.